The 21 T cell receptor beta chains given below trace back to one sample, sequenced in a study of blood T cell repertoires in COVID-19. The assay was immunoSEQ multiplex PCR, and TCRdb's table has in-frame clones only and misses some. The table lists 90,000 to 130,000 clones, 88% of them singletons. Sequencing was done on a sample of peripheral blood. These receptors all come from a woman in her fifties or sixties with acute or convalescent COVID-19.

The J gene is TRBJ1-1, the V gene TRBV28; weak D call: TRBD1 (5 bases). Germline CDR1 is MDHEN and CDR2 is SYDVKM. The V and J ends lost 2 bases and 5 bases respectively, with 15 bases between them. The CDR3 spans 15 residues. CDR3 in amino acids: CASSLDPSRGTEAFF. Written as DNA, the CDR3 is TGTGCCAGCAGTTTAGACCCATCCCGGGGGACTGAAGCTTTCTTT. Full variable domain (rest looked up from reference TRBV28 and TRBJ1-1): DVKVTQSSRYLVKRTGEKVFLECVQDMDHENMFWYRQDPGLGLRLIYFSYDVKMKEKGDIPEGYSVSREKKERFSLILESASTNQTSMYLCASSLDPSRGTEAFFGQGTRLTVV.

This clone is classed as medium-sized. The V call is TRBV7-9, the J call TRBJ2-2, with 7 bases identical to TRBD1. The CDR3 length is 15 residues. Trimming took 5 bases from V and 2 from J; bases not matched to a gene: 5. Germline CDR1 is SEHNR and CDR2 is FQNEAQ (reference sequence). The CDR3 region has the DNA TGTGCCAGCAGCGCCCGGGACAGCAACACCGGGGAGCTGTTTTTT. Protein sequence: CASSARDSNTGELFF.

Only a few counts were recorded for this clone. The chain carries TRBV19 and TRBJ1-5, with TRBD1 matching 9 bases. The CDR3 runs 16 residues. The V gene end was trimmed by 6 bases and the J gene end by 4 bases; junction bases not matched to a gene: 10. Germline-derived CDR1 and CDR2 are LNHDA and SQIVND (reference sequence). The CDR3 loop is CASSFSGQGLNQPQHF. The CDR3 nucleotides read TGTGCCAGTAGCTTTTCGGGACAGGGATTAAATCAGCCCCAGCATTTT.

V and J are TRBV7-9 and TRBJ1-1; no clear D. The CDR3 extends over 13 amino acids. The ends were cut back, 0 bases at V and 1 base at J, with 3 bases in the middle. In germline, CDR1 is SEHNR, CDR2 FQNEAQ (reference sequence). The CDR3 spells CASSLARNTEAFF. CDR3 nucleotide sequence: TGTGCCAGCAGCTTAGCGCGGAACACTGAAGCTTTCTTT.

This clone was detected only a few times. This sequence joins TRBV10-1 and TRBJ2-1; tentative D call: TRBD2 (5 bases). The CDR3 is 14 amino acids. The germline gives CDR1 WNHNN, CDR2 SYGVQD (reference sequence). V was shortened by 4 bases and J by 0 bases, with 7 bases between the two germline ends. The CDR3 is CASSVGSSYNEQFF. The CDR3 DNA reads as TGCGCCAGCAGTGTTGGGAGCTCCTACAATGAGCAGTTCTTC.

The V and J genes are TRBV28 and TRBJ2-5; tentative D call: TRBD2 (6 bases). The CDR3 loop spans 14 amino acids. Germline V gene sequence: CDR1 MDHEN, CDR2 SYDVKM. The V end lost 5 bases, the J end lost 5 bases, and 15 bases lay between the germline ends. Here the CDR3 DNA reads TGTGCCAGCAGTCCCGGAGGGGACTTGGAGACCCAGTACTTC. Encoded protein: CASSPGGDLETQYF.

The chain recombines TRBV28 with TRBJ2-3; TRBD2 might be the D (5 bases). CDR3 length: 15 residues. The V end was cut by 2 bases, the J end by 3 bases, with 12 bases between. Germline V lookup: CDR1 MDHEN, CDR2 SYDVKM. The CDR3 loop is CASSLGGSPTDTQYF. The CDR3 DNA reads TGTGCCAGCAGTTTAGGTGGGAGTCCTACAGATACGCAGTATTTT.

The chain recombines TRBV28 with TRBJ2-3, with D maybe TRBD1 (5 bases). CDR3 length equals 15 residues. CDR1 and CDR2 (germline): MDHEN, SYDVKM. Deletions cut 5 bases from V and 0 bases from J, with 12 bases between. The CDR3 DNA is TGTGCCAGCAGTGCGACAGAAGGGAGCACAGATACGCAGTATTTT. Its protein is CASSATEGSTDTQYF.

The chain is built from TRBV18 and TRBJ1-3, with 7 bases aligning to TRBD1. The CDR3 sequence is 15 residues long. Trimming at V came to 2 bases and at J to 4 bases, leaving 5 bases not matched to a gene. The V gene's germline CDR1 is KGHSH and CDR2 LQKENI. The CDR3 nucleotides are TGTGCCAGCTCACCAGTCCAGGACAGGGGAAACACCATATATTTT. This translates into CASSPVQDRGNTIYF.

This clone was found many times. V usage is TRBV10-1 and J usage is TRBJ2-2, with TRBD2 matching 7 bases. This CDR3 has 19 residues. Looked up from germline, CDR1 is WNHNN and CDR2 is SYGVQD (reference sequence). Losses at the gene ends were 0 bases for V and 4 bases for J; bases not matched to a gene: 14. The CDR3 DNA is TGCGCCAGCAGTGAGTCGAAGGTTAGAGCGGGAAGGTCCACCGGGGAGCTGTTTTTT. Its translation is CASSESKVRAGRSTGELFF.

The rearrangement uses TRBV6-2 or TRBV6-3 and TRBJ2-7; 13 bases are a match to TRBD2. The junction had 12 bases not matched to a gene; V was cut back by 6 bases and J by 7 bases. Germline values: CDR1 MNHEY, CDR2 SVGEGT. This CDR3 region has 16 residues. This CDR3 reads CASSPAGTSGIAEQYF. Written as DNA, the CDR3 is TGTGCCAGCAGCCCCGCCGGGACTAGCGGGATTGCGGAGCAGTACTTC.

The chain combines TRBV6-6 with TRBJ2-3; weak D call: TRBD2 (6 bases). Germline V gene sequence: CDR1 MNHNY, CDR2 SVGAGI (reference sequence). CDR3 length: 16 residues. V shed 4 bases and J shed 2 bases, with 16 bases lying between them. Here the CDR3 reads CASSSFGAGNTDTQYF. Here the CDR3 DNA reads TGTGCCAGCAGTTCCTTTGGGGCGGGAAACACAGATACGCAGTATTTT.

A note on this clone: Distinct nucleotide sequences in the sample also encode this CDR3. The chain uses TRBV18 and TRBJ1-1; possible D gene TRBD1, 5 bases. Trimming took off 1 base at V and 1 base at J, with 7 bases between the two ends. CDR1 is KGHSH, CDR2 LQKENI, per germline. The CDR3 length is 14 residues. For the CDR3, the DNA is TGTGCCAGCTCACCACAAGGACAGAACACTGAAGCTTTCTTT. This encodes CASSPQGQNTEAFF.

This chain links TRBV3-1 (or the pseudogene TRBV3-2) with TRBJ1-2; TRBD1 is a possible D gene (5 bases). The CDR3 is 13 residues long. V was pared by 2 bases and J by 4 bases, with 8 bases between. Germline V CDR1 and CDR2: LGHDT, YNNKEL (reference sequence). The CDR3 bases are TGTGCCAGCAGCCAACGACAGAGCTATGGCTACACCTTC. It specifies CASSQRQSYGYTF.

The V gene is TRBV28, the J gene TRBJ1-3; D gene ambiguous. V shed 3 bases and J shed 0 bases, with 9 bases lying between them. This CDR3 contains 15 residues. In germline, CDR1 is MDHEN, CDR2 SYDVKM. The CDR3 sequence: CASSLFASSGNTIYF. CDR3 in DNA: TGTGCCAGCAGTTTGTTCGCGAGCTCTGGAAACACCATATATTTT.

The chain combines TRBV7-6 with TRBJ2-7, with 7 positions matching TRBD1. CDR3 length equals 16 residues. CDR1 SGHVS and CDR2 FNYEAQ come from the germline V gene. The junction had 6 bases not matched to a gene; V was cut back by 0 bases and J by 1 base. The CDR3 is CASSLASGQSSYEQYF. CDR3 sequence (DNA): TGTGCCAGCAGCTTAGCGTCGGGACAGTCTTCCTACGAGCAGTACTTC.

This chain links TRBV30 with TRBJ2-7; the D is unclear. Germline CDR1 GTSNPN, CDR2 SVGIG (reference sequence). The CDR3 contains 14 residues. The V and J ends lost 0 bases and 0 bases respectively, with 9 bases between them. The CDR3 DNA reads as TGTGCCTGGAGTGTATCGGGTCTCTCCTACGAGCAGTACTTC. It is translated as CAWSVSGLSYEQYF.

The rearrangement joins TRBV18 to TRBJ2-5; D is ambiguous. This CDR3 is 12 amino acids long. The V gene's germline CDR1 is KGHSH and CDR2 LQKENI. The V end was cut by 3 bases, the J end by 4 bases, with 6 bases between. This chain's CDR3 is CASSPSGETQYF. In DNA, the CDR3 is TGTGCCAGCTCACCCTCGGGAGAGACCCAGTACTTC.

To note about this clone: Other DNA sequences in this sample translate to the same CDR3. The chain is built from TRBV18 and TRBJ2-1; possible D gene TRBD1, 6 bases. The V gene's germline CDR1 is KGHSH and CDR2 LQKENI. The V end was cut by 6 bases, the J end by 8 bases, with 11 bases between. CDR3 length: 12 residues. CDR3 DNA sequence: TGTGCCAGCTCCCAACAGGGCGATGAGCAGTTCTTC. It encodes CASSQQGDEQFF.

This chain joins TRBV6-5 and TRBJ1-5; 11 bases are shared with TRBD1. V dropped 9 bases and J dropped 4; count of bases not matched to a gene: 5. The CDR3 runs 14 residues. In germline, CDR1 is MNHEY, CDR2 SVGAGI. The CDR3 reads CASWTGGRNQPQHF. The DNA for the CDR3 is TGTGCCAGTTGGACAGGGGGCCGAAATCAGCCCCAGCATTTT.

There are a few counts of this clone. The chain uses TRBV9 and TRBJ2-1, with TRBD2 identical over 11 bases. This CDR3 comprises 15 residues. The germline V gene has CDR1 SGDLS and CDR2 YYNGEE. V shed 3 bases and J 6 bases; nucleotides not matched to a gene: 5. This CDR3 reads CASSESSGRGNEQFF. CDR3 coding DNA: TGTGCCAGCAGCGAGAGTAGCGGGAGGGGCAATGAGCAGTTCTTC.